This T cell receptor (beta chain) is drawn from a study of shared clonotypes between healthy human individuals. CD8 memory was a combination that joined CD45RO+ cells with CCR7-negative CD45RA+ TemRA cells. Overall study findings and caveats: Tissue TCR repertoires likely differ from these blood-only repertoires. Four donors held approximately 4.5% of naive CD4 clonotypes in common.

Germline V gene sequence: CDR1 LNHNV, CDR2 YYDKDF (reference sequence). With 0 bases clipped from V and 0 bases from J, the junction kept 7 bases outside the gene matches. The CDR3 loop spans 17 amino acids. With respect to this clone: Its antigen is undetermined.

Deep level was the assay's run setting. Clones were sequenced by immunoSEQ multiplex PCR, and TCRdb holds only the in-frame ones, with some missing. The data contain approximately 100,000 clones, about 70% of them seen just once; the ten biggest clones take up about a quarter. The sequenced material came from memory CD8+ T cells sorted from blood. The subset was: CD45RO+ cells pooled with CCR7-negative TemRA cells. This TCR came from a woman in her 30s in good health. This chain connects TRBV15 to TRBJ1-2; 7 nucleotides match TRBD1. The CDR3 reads CATSRDFGTVPNYGYTF. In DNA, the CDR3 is TGTGCCACCAGCAGAGATTTCGGGACAGTTCCTAACTATGGCTACACCTTC.